The 3 T cell receptor beta chains below all came from one sample that was sequenced in a study of control samples from healthy donors and cancer patients. Sequencing used immunoSEQ multiplex PCR; TCRdb keeps in-frame clones, though not all of them. The repertoire includes over 85,000 clones, roughly 84% of them detected once, and under 40% sits in the top ten. Material: PBMCs. These receptors were obtained from a man between 65 and 79 years old with lung cancer.

The rearrangement joins TRBV27 to TRBJ1-4, with D possibly being TRBD1 (6 bases). The ends were cut back, 1 base at V and 7 bases at J, with 13 bases in the middle. Germline CDR1 is MNHEY and CDR2 is SMNVEV (reference sequence). This CDR3 region has 15 residues. CDR3 in DNA: TGTGCCAGCAGTTTATTGGCAGGGGCTGGTGAAAAACTGTTTTTT. Translated, it gives CASSLLAGAGEKLFF.

This chain joins TRBV18 and TRBJ1-2; D is ambiguous. The V gene lost 5 bases and the J gene lost 0 bases, with 13 bases spanning the gap. The V gene's germline CDR1 is KGHSH and CDR2 LQKENI. This CDR3 comprises 15 residues. CDR3 bases: TGTGCCAGCTCAGACGGCGCCCGCCCTAACTATGGCTACACCTTC. Amino acid sequence: CASSDGARPNYGYTF.

The rearrangement links TRBV20-1 to TRBJ2-7; D not resolved. The germline CDR1 and CDR2 sequences are DFQATT and SNEGSKA (reference sequence). V was pared by 5 bases and J by 2 bases, with 7 bases between. CDR3 size: 11 residues. CDR3 sequence reads: CSAGRTYEQYF. The CDR3 coding sequence is TGCAGTGCTGGACGGACCTACGAGCAGTACTTC.